This TCR beta chain originates from a study of response to subunit inactivated influenza vaccine. TCRdb used MiXCR to reprocess the RT-PCR reads, holding one entry per CDR3 protein. The sample yields about 240,000 distinct CDR3 sequences, about 12% seen once. The germline gives CDR1 SQVTM, CDR2 ANQGSEA. This CDR3 has 15 residues. Trimming shortened V by 7 bases and J by 0 bases, and 13 bases separated the two germline ends. Details on this clonotype: The antigen remains undetermined.

Broader study findings: Few new T cells, the authors suggested, are recruited by each seasonal influenza vaccination.

The sequence derives from a man aged 50 to 59 who received an inactivated influenza vaccine. The source was non-naive T cells sorted from PBMCs, collected approximately 15 days before vaccination. The V gene is TRBV29-1, the J gene TRBJ2-6; D is tentatively TRBD1 or TRBD2 (5 bases each). CDR3 in amino acids: CSASGTYSGANVLTF. CDR3 DNA: TGCAGCGCTTCAGGGACCTACTCTGGGGCCAACGTCCTGACTTTC. Drawing the rest from reference TRBV29-1 and TRBJ2-6, the complete variable domain is SAVISQKPSRDICQRGTSLTIQCQVDSQVTMMFWYRQQPGQSLTLIATANQGSEATYESGFVIDKFPISRPNLTFSTLTVSNMSPEDSSIYLCSASGTYSGANVLTFGAGSRLTVL.